This note documents a single T cell receptor beta chain sequence. The antigen remains undetermined. Only in-frame clones appear in the TCRdb table, and some are missing; sequencing was by immunoSEQ multiplex PCR. The repertoire holds roughly 38,000 clones, 86% seen once, with approximately 5.4% in the top ten. This entry comes from a study of T cells in localized non-small cell lung cancer. CDR1 and CDR2 from the germline V gene are LGHNT and FRNRAP. The length of the CDR3 is 18 residues. Trimming removed 2 bases at V and 3 bases at J, with 19 bases between. General study findings and limits: Median detection of top 100 tumor clones in adjacent lung was 57 clones. There was an association of higher blood T cell density with longer overall survival. Tumor samples were not multi-region, leaving intratumor heterogeneity unexcluded. The greatest T cell clonality was found in uninvolved adjacent lung (higher than in tumor).

The sample in question was peripheral blood mononuclear cells, obtained before any cancer treatment. The source is a male donor aged 60 or over with stage II lung adenocarcinoma. J is TRBJ2-2 and V is TRBV12-5; D call uncertain. The DNA for the CDR3 is TGTGCTAGTGGTTTGCCCGTTACGGCTACCAGGTACACCGGGGAGCTGTTTTTT. Translated: CASGLPVTATRYTGELFF.